This TCR beta chain was documented in a study of blood T cell repertoires in COVID-19. Whole-study context: Sites in the United States, Italy and Spain provided acute and convalescent COVID-19 samples. PBMCs, B-cell-depleted T cells, or T cells were the source of the cDNA or gDNA that made up the material.

Original handling: For nucleated cells, counts were estimated from reference gene primer amplification. This table comes from immunoSEQ multiplex PCR, and its TCRdb copy is limited to in-frame clones, with some not included. Clone size and the V and J calls come from that table; the DNA yielded D and trimming. The data show about 100,000 clones, around 84% seen once. Germline loops: CDR1 SGHTA, CDR2 FQGNSA. CDR3 size: 16 residues. Trimming cost V 0 bases and J 7 bases, with 15 bases left between them. Sequencing was performed on peripheral blood. The gene calls are TRBV7-2 and TRBJ1-4, with D possibly being TRBD1 (6 bases). The clonotype was recovered from a woman in her sixties or seventies with acute or convalescent COVID-19. In nucleotides, the CDR3 is TGTGCCAGCAGCTTAGCTGGAACAGGGCTTCTTGAAAAACTGTTTTTT. It codes for CASSLAGTGLLEKLFF.